The 32 T cell receptor beta chains presented below share a single source sample, sequenced in a study of T cell changes during pregnancy in multiple sclerosis (dated by TCRdb to the late 2010s). The method was the immunoSEQ multiplex PCR assay. TCRdb took this table from immuneACCESS and kept in-frame rearrangements with V and J called. Such tables lack part of the clones; where checked against another copy, unresolved V genes explain under half of the gap, and the rest is unexplained. A total of under 30,000 clones appear in this sample, roughly 91% of them only once. Of the sample, 0.43% is held by the ten largest clones. This sample comprised CD4+ T cells from peripheral blood mononuclear cells, obtained after pregnancy. These receptors were obtained from a female donor with multiple sclerosis, enrolled in a pregnancy study.

The chain links TRBV19 to TRBJ2-1; 7 nucleotides agree with TRBD1. The CDR3 spans 14 residues. The junction had 6 bases not matched to a gene; V was cut back by 6 bases and J by 4 bases. Germline loops: CDR1 LNHDA, CDR2 SQIVND (reference sequence). The CDR3 is CASRGTANYNEQFF. The CDR3 nucleotides read TGTGCCAGTAGGGGGACAGCAAATTACAATGAGCAGTTCTTC.

The J gene is TRBJ1-1, the V gene TRBV6-5, with 8 bases identical to TRBD1. The CDR3 covers 15 residues. After removal of 6 bases from V and 8 bases from J, the junction contained 14 bases not matched to a gene. Germline CDR1 MNHEY, CDR2 SVGAGI. The CDR3 here is CASSRLPGTGTEAFF. The CDR3 DNA sequence: TGTGCCAGCAGCCGTCTCCCCGGGACAGGCACCGAAGCTTTCTTT.

The rearrangement joins TRBV6-1 to TRBJ2-1; 11 bases align to TRBD2. The V gene's germline CDR1 is MNHNS and CDR2 SASEGT. There are 15 residues in the CDR3. V was clipped by 8 bases and J by 4 bases; unmatched bases: 7. The CDR3: CASGLAGGKYNEQFF. In nucleotides, the CDR3 is TGTGCCAGCGGCCTAGCGGGAGGTAAATACAATGAGCAGTTCTTC.

The rearrangement links TRBV7-2 to TRBJ2-7; TRBD1 matches at 11 bases. Germline lookup yields CDR1 SGHTA and CDR2 FQGNSA. Trimming at V came to 4 bases and at J to 3 bases, leaving 2 bases not matched to a gene. The CDR3 consists of 14 residues. The CDR3 DNA reads TGTGCCAGCAGCTGGGGGACAGGGGGCTACGAGCAGTACTTC. Translation: CASSWGTGGYEQYF.

In its sample, this clone was seen a few times. V and J are TRBV5-1 and TRBJ1-1; the match to TRBD1 covers 11 bases. The V gene end was trimmed by 4 bases and the J gene end by 4 bases; junction bases not matched to a gene: 3. The CDR3 sequence is 14 residues long. The V gene's germline CDR1 is SGHRS and CDR2 YFSETQ. CDR3 coding DNA: TGCGCCAGCAGCCAAGGGACAGGGGGCACTGAAGCTTTCTTT. This gives the protein CASSQGTGGTEAFF. The variable domain in full, completed from reference TRBV5-1 and TRBJ1-1, reads KAGVTQTPRYLIKTRGQQVTLSCSPISGHRSVSWYQQTPGQGLQFLFEYFSETQRNKGNFPGRFSGRQFSNSRSEMNVSTLELGDSALYLCASSQGTGGTEAFFGQGTRLTVV.

The chain uses TRBV14 and TRBJ1-2; 8 positions match TRBD1. The germline V gene has CDR1 SGHDN and CDR2 FVKESK. The CDR3 has 17 amino acids. Trimming cost V 1 base and J 0 bases; bases outside gene matches: 7. In nucleotides, the CDR3 is TGTGCCAGCAGCCAAGGCCCCGGGACAGGATCTAACTATGGCTACACCTTC. Its translation: CASSQGPGTGSNYGYTF. The full variable domain, in which reference TRBV14 and TRBJ1-2 provide the parts outside the CDR3, is EAGVTQFPSHSVIEKGQTVTLRCDPISGHDNLYWYRRVMGKEIKFLLHFVKESKQDESGMPNNRFLAERTGGTYSTLKVQPAELEDSGVYFCASSQGPGTGSNYGYTFGSGTRLTVV.

The count of this clone is one. The chain employs TRBV29-1 and TRBJ1-2; 7 positions agree with TRBD1. The germline V gene has CDR1 SQVTM and CDR2 ANQGSEA. There are 14 residues in the CDR3. V lost 4 bases to trimming and J lost 2 bases; unmatched junction nucleotides: 7. Here the CDR3 reads CSVVGEQGNYGYTF. DNA of the CDR3: TGCAGCGTTGTGGGGGAACAGGGGAACTATGGCTACACCTTC.

The chain joins TRBV7-3 to TRBJ1-6; a weak D match, TRBD1 (5 bases). V was shortened by 5 bases and J by 9 bases, with 11 bases between the two germline ends. The CDR3 extends over 13 amino acids. Germline assignment: CDR1 SGHTA and CDR2 FQGTGA. The CDR3 bases are TGTGCCAGCAGCCCAACGGGGGGTTCACCCCTCCACTTT. Its protein product is CASSPTGGSPLHF.

This clone was counted only a few times. Compared with germline, one end of the junction differs, possibly owing to a read error. The rearrangement joins TRBV2 to TRBJ2-5; D gene ambiguous. The CDR3 has 13 amino acids. Germline V gives CDR1 SNHLY, CDR2 FYNNEI. The CDR3 sequence is CACRLLTDKTQYF. The CDR3 DNA reads TGTGCCTGCAGGTTGTTAACCGACAAGACCCAGTACTTC.

The gene calls are TRBV6-1 and TRBJ1-1; the D gene is possibly TRBD1 (5 bases). This CDR3 is 15 amino acids long. Germline-derived CDR1 and CDR2 are MNHNS and SASEGT. Trimming pared 1 base from V and 7 bases from J, leaving 16 bases between. The CDR3 sequence: CASSEVRQGKGEAFF. CDR3 coding DNA: TGTGCCAGCAGTGAAGTTAGGCAGGGCAAGGGTGAAGCTTTCTTT.

The rearrangement joins TRBV6-5 to TRBJ2-7; 7 bases are a match to TRBD1. After removal of 10 bases from V and 3 bases from J, the junction contained 9 bases not matched to a gene. CDR3 length: 13 amino acids. Germline V gives CDR1 MNHEY, CDR2 SVGAGI. The CDR3 nucleotides are TGTGCCACCGCGGACAGGCGAGGCTACGAGCAGTACTTC. Amino acid sequence: CATADRRGYEQYF.

The DNA for the CDR3 is TGCGCCAGCAGCCAAGAGCGACTGACGCGGAGCGGCTACACCTTC. This encodes CASSQERLTRSGYTF. V is TRBV4-3 and J is TRBJ1-2; D not resolved. The germline V gene encodes CDR1 LGHNA and CDR2 YSLEER. The V gene lost 0 bases and the J gene lost 8 bases, with 16 bases spanning the gap. This CDR3 has 15 residues.

The V and J genes are TRBV2 and TRBJ2-3; D is perhaps TRBD2 (6 bases). V dropped 8 bases and J dropped 0 bases, with 12 bases sitting between them. The CDR3 loop spans 14 amino acids. The germline V gene encodes CDR1 SNHLY and CDR2 FYNNEI. For the CDR3, the DNA is TGTGCCAGCCACCGACTAGGCAGCACAGATACGCAGTATTTT. Translated, it gives CASHRLGSTDTQYF.

The chain links TRBV7-7 to TRBJ2-1, with D possibly being TRBD1 (5 bases). This CDR3 has 15 residues. Germline V lookup: CDR1 SSHAT, CDR2 FNYEAQ (reference sequence). Trimming left V 1 base short and J 8 bases short, with 15 bases between. The CDR3 DNA reads as TGTGCCAGCAGCTTAGTCGGGCAGGGTGGGGATGAGCAGTTCTTC. It is translated as CASSLVGQGGDEQFF.

The gene calls are TRBV18 and TRBJ2-7; 12 bases map to TRBD2. V was clipped by 0 bases and J by 4 bases; unmatched bases: 4. This CDR3 contains 16 residues. Germline CDR1 and CDR2: KGHSH and LQKENI. CDR3 in amino acids: CASSPPLAGGQYEQYF. The CDR3 DNA follows: TGTGCCAGCTCACCACCGCTAGCGGGAGGGCAGTACGAGCAGTACTTC. Combining the CDR3 with reference TRBV18 and TRBJ2-7 gives the whole variable domain NAGVMQNPRHLVRRRGQEARLRCSPMKGHSHVYWYRQLPEEGLKFMVYLQKENIIDESGMPKERFSAEFPKEGPSILRIQQVVRGDSAAYFCASSPPLAGGQYEQYFGPGTRLTVT.

The CDR3 sequence is CARPQGARGYTF. The CDR3 DNA is TGTGCCCGTCCTCAGGGGGCGCGGGGCTACACCTTC. The chain is built from TRBV30 and TRBJ1-2; 8 nucleotides match TRBD1. CDR1 and CDR2 from the germline V gene are GTSNPN and SVGIG (reference sequence). The CDR3 spans 12 residues. The V gene end was trimmed by 8 bases and the J gene end by 8 bases; junction bases not matched to a gene: 10.

The rearrangement joins TRBV7-2 to TRBJ2-6; 10 bases map to TRBD1. J was trimmed by 0 bases and V by 5 bases; bases with no gene match: 4. This CDR3 region has 17 residues. Germline V gives CDR1 SGHTA, CDR2 FQGNSA. The CDR3 region is CASSATGGPSGANVLTF. CDR3 DNA sequence: TGTGCCAGCAGCGCGACAGGGGGCCCCTCTGGGGCCAACGTCCTGACTTTC. The full variable domain, with the rest looked up from reference TRBV7-2 and TRBJ2-6, is GAGVSQSPSNKVTEKGKDVELRCDPISGHTALYWYRQSLGQGLEFLIYFQGNSAPDKSGLPSDRFSAERTGGSVSTLTIQRTQQEDSAVYLCASSATGGPSGANVLTFGAGSRLTVL.

The V and J genes are TRBV7-9 and TRBJ2-7, with TRBD1 identical over 7 bases. Germline V gene sequence: CDR1 SEHNR, CDR2 FQNEAQ (reference sequence). The trim removed 7 bases at V and 6 bases at J, leaving 18 bases unmatched. CDR3 length equals 16 residues. The CDR3 nucleotides read TGTGCCAGCAACAACTACGACCTGGCCCGGGACAGCGAGCAGTACTTC. It is translated as CASNNYDLARDSEQYF.

The chain recombines TRBV12-5 with TRBJ2-3; D uncertain. The V and J ends lost 3 bases and 3 bases respectively, with 10 bases between them. The CDR3 is 14 amino acids. In germline, CDR1 is LGHNT, CDR2 FRNRAP. CDR3 in amino acids: CASGFWQATDTQYF. The CDR3 coding sequence is TGTGCTAGTGGTTTTTGGCAGGCGACAGATACGCAGTATTTT. Looking up the rest from reference TRBV12-5 and TRBJ2-3 gives the full variable domain: DARVTQTPRHKVTEMGQEVTMRCQPILGHNTVFWYRQTMMQGLELLAYFRNRAPLDDSGMPKDRFSAEMPDATLATLKIQPSEPRDSAVYFCASGFWQATDTQYFGPGTRLTVL.

This clone was seen a single time. The chain is built from TRBV29-1 and TRBJ2-7; TRBD2 might be the D (5 bases). The CDR3 consists of 12 residues. Trimming took off 6 bases at V and 1 base at J, with 10 bases between the two ends. Germline V CDR1 and CDR2: SQVTM, ANQGSEA. The chain's CDR3 is CSVTRTSYEQYF. DNA for the CDR3: TGCAGCGTGACACGGACTTCCTACGAGCAGTACTTC.

The chain links TRBV19 to TRBJ2-7; the match to TRBD2 covers 8 bases. V lost 0 bases, J lost 4 bases, and 8 bases stayed unmatched. The CDR3 length is 16 residues. CDR1 and CDR2 (germline): LNHDA, SQIVND (reference sequence). CDR3 amino acids: CASSIDFLAGAYEQYF. CDR3 bases: TGTGCCAGTAGTATAGATTTCCTAGCGGGCGCTTACGAGCAGTACTTC.

J is TRBJ2-4 and V is TRBV5-6; D may be TRBD2 (5 bases). Germline V gives CDR1 SGHDT, CDR2 YYEEEE. This CDR3 region has 14 residues. V lost 1 base, J lost 8 bases, and 13 bases lay in between. The CDR3 here is CASSLSSGMDIQYF. CDR3 sequence (DNA): TGTGCCAGCAGCTTGTCGAGCGGAATGGACATTCAGTACTTC.

The gene calls are TRBV5-5 and TRBJ1-2, with D hard to call. The CDR3 totals 12 residues. Germline values: CDR1 SGHKS, CDR2 YYEKEE (reference sequence). Trimming left V 4 bases short and J 3 bases short, with 7 bases between. This chain's CDR3 is CASSIRDYGYTF. The CDR3 region has the DNA TGTGCCAGCAGCATCCGGGACTATGGCTACACCTTC.

The rearrangement links TRBV7-6 to TRBJ2-5; TRBD2 aligns across 9 bases. V was pared by 3 bases and J by 3 bases, with 5 bases of the junction left unmatched. Germline V gene data show CDR1 as SGHVS and CDR2 as FNYEAQ. This CDR3 has 15 residues. CDR3 region: CASSFAGGREETQYF. Here the CDR3 DNA reads TGTGCCAGCAGCTTCGCGGGGGGGCGGGAAGAGACCCAGTACTTC.

V is TRBV7-2 and J is TRBJ1-1, with D possibly being TRBD1 (5 bases). V shed 6 bases and J shed 8 bases, with 13 bases lying between them. The CDR3 is made up of 12 amino acids. From germline, CDR1 is SGHTA and CDR2 FQGNSA. The CDR3 coding sequence is TGTGCCAGCAGTCTTAGTCCAGGGGAAGCTTTCTTT. Translating it yields CASSLSPGEAFF.

This clone is a singleton in its sample. The chain joins TRBV10-3 to TRBJ1-1, with TRBD1 identical over 7 bases. Germline-derived CDR1 and CDR2 are ENHRY and SYGVKD. This CDR3 is 13 amino acids long. V dropped 8 bases and J dropped 0; count of bases not matched to a gene: 3. The CDR3, as DNA: TGTGCCATCGCGGGACAGATGAACACTGAAGCTTTCTTT. It yields the protein CAIAGQMNTEAFF.

The chain employs TRBV18 and TRBJ2-1; 14 bases match TRBD2. The CDR3 totals 15 residues. The ends lost 6 bases at V and 9 bases at J; junction bases unmatched: 7. CDR1 and CDR2 from the germline V gene are KGHSH and LQKENI. The chain's CDR3 is CASSAGLAGEIEQFF. The CDR3 DNA reads as TGTGCCAGCTCGGCGGGACTAGCGGGAGAGATTGAGCAGTTCTTC.

The chain is built from TRBV7-2 and TRBJ2-5, with D perhaps matching TRBD2 (6 bases). Trimming removed 5 bases at V and 0 bases at J, with 10 bases between. This CDR3 spans 14 amino acids. The germline V gene encodes CDR1 SGHTA and CDR2 FQGNSA. The CDR3 spells CASSPAGNQETQYF. CDR3 bases: TGTGCCAGCAGCCCGGCGGGGAACCAAGAGACCCAGTACTTC.

The chain employs TRBV6-1 and TRBJ1-6, with 9 bases matching TRBD1. The germline V gene has CDR1 MNHNS and CDR2 SASEGT. This CDR3 spans 15 amino acids. The trim removed 4 bases at V and 10 bases at J, leaving 8 bases unmatched. This CDR3 is CASSGGGQGRSPLHF. CDR3 coding DNA: TGTGCCAGCAGTGGAGGGGGACAGGGACGATCACCCCTCCACTTT.

V is TRBV7-9 and J is TRBJ2-1; tentatively, D is TRBD1 (6 bases). The CDR3 has 15 residues. Germline CDR1 is SEHNR and CDR2 is FQNEAQ (reference sequence). Trimming shortened V by 5 bases and J by 6 bases, and 17 bases separated the two germline ends. The CDR3 region is CASSPWTRGGNEQFF. DNA of the CDR3: TGTGCCAGCAGCCCGTGGACCAGGGGTGGCAATGAGCAGTTCTTC. Using reference TRBV7-9 and TRBJ2-1 for the parts outside the CDR3, the full variable domain is DTGVSQNPRHKITKRGQNVTFRCDPISEHNRLYWYRQTLGQGPEFLTYFQNEAQLEKSRLLSDRFSAERPKGSFSTLEIQRTEQGDSAMYLCASSPWTRGGNEQFFGPGTRLTVL.

V and J are TRBV7-9 and TRBJ1-3; no clear D. Trimming pared 0 bases from V and 0 bases from J, leaving 6 bases between. CDR1 and CDR2 (germline): SEHNR, FQNEAQ (reference sequence). There are 15 residues in the CDR3. The CDR3 reads CASSLAGSSGNTIYF. CDR3 in DNA: TGTGCCAGCAGCTTAGCAGGGAGCTCTGGAAACACCATATATTTT.

There are a few counts of this clone. The genes are TRBV7-2 and TRBJ2-7, with TRBD1 matching 7 bases. The germline V gene has CDR1 SGHTA and CDR2 FQGNSA. Trimming removed 2 bases from V and 4 bases from J; junction bases left unmatched: 5. This CDR3 is built from 14 residues. The CDR3 DNA follows: TGTGCCAGCAGCTTATACAGGGGCCTATACGAGCAGTACTTC. This sequence encodes CASSLYRGLYEQYF.